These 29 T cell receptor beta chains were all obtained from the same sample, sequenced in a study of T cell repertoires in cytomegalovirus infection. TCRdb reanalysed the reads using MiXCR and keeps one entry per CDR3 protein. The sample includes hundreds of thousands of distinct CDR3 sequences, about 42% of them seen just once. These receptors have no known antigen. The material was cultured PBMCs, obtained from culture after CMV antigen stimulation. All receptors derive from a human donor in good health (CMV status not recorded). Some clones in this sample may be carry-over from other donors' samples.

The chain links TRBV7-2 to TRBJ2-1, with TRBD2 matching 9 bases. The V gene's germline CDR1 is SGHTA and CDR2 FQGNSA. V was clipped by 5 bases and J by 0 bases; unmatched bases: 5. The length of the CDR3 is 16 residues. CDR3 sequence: CASSSLLAGSYNEQFF. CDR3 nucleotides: TGTGCCAGCAGCAGTCTACTAGCGGGCTCCTACAATGAGCAGTTCTTC.

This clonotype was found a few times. CDR3 protein: CASSSRPANEQFF. The CDR3, as DNA: TGTGCCAGCAGTTCCAGGCCCGCCAATGAGCAGTTCTTC. This chain connects TRBV6-2 or TRBV6-3 to TRBJ2-1; no firm D call. Trimming removed 4 bases from V and 6 bases from J, with 10 bases in between. Germline values: CDR1 MNHEY, CDR2 SVGEGT. The CDR3 extends over 13 amino acids.

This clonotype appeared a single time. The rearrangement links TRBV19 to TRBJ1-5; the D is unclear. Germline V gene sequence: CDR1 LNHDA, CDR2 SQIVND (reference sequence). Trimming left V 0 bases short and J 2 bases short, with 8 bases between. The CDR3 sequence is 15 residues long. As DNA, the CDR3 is TGTGCCAGTAGTATAGATCGACCCGGCAATCAGCCCCAGCATTTT. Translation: CASSIDRPGNQPQHF.

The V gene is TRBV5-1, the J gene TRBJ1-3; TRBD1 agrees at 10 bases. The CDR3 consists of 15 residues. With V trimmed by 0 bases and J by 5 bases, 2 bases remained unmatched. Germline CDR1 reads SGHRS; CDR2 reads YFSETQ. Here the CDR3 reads CASSLGDRGRNTIYF. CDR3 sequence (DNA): TGCGCCAGCAGCTTGGGGGACAGGGGAAGAAACACCATATATTTT.

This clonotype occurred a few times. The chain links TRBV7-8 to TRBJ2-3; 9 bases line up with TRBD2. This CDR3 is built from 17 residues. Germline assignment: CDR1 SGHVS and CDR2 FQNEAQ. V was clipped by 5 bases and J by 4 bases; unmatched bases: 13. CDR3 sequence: CASSPVMAGGPPDTQYF. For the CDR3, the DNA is TGTGCCAGCAGCCCGGTAATGGCGGGGGGGCCGCCAGATACGCAGTATTTT.

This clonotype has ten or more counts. The CDR3 reads CASSFNRGTEAFF. The CDR3 DNA is TGTGCCAGCAGCTTTAACAGGGGCACTGAAGCTTTCTTT. The chain links TRBV7-2 to TRBJ1-1; TRBD1 matches at 7 bases. Germline V lookup: CDR1 SGHTA, CDR2 FQGNSA. The CDR3 sequence is 13 residues long. V lost 3 bases and J lost 4; bases outside the gene matches: 2. Complete variable domain (other parts from reference TRBV7-2 and TRBJ1-1): GAGVSQSPSNKVTEKGKDVELRCDPISGHTALYWYRQSLGQGLEFLIYFQGNSAPDKSGLPSDRFSAERTGGSVSTLTIQRTQQEDSAVYLCASSFNRGTEAFFGQGTRLTVV.

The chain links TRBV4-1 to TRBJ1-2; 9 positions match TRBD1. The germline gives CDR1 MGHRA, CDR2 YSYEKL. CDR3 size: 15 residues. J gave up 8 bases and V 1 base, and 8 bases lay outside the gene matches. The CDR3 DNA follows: TGCGCCAGCAGCCAAGTAGTACAGGGGGCAGGAGGCTACACCTTC. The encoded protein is CASSQVVQGAGGYTF.

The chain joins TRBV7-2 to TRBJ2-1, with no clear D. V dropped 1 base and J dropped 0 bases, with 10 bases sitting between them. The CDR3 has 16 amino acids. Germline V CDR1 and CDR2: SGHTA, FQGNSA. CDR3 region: CASSLESVSSYNEQFF. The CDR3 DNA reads TGTGCCAGCAGCTTAGAATCAGTCAGCTCCTACAATGAGCAGTTCTTC.

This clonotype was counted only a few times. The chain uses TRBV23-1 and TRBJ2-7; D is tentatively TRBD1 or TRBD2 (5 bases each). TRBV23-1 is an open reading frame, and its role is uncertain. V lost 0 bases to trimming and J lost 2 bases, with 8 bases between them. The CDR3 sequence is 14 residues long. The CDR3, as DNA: TGCGCCAGCAGTCAATCGGGGACCCCCTACGAGCAGTACTTC. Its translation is CASSQSGTPYEQYF.

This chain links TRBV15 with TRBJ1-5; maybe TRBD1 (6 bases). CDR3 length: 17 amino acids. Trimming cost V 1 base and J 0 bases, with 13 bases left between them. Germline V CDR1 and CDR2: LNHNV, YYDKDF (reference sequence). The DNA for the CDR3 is TGTGCCACCAGCAGAGGTGGACAGACTTATAGCAATCAGCCCCAGCATTTT. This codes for CATSRGGQTYSNQPQHF.

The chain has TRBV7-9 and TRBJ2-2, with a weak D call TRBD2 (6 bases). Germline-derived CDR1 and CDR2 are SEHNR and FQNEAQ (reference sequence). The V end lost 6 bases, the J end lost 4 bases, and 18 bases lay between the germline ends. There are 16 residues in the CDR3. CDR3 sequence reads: CASRHDRDSLTGELFF. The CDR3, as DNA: TGTGCCAGCAGACACGACCGGGACTCACTCACCGGGGAGCTGTTTTTT. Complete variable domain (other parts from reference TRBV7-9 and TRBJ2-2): DTGVSQNPRHKITKRGQNVTFRCDPISEHNRLYWYRQTLGQGPEFLTYFQNEAQLEKSRLLSDRFSAERPKGSFSTLEIQRTEQGDSAMYLCASRHDRDSLTGELFFGEGSRLTVL.

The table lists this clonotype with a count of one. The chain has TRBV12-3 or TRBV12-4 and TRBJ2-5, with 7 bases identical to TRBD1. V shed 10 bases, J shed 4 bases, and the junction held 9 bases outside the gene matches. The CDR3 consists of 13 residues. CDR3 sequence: CATRQGVGETQYF. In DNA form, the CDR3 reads TGTGCCACCAGACAGGGAGTGGGAGAGACCCAGTACTTC.

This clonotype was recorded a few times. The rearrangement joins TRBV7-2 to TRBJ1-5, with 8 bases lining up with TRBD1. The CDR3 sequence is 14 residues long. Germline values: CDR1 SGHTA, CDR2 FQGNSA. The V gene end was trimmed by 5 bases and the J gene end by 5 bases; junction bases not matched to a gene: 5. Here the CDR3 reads CASSPTGVDQPQHF. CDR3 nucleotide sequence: TGTGCCAGCAGCCCGACAGGGGTAGATCAGCCCCAGCATTTT.

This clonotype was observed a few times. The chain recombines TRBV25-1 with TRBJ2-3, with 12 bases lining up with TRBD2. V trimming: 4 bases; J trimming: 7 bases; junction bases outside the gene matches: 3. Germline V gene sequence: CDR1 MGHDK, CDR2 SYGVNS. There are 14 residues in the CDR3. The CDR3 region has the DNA TGTGCCAGCAGTGGGACTAGCGGGACAAATACGCAGTATTTT. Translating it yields CASSGTSGTNTQYF.

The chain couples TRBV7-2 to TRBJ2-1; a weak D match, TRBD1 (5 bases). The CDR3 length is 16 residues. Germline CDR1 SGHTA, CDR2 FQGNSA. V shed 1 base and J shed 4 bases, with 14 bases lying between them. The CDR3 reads CASSLGLGLLYNEQFF. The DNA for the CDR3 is TGTGCCAGCAGCTTAGGGTTGGGGCTACTTTACAATGAGCAGTTCTTC.

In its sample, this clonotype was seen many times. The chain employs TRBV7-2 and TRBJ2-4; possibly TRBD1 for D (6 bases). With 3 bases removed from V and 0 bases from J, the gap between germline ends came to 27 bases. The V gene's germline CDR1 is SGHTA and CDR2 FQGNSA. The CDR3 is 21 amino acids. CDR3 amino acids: CASSFRPVTHRAGVAKNIQYF. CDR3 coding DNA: TGTGCCAGCAGCTTCCGACCTGTTACCCACAGGGCTGGAGTAGCCAAAAACATTCAGTACTTC.

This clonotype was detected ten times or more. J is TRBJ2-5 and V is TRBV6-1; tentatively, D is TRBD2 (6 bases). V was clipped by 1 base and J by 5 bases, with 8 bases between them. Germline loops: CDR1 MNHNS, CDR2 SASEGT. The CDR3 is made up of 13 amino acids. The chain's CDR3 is CASSEGGLETQYF. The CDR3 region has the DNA TGTGCCAGCAGTGAAGGGGGACTGGAGACCCAGTACTTC.

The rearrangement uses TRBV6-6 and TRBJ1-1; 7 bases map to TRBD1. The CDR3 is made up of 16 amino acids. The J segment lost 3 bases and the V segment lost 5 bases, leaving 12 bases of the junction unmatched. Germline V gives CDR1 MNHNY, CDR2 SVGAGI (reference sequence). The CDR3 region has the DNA TGTGCCAGCAGTGATTATTACAGGGGAGCGGACACTGAAGCTTTCTTT. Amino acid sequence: CASSDYYRGADTEAFF.

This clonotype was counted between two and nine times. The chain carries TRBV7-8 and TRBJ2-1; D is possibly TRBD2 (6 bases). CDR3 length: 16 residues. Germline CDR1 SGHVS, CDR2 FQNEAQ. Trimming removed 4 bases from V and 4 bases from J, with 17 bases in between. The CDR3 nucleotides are TGTGCCAGCAGCTCCCCTGGGCGGGGCCTATACAATGAGCAGTTCTTC. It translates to CASSSPGRGLYNEQFF.

The CDR3 DNA sequence: TGTGCCAGCACCACTAAATGGGGGATTAGCAATCAGCCCCAGCATTTT. This gives the protein CASTTKWGISNQPQHF. The chain is built from TRBV28 and TRBJ1-5, with D tentatively TRBD1 (5 bases). The CDR3 contains 16 residues. In germline, CDR1 is MDHEN, CDR2 SYDVKM. V gave up 7 bases and J gave up 0 bases, with 16 bases separating them.

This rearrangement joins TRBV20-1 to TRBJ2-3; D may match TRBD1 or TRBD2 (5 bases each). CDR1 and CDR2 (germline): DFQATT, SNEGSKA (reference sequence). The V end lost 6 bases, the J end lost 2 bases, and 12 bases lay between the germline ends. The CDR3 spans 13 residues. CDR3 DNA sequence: TGCAGTGCGGGGGTTGTGAACACAGATACGCAGTATTTT. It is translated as CSAGVVNTDTQYF.

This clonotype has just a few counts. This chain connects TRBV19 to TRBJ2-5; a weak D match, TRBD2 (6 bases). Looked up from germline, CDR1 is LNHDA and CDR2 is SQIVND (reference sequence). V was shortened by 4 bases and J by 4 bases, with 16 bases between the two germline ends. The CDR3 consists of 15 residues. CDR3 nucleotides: TGTGCCAGTAGTACTCAAAGAATGGAGGGAGAGACCCAGTACTTC. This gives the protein CASSTQRMEGETQYF. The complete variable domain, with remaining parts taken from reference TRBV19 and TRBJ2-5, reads DGGITQSPKYLFRKEGQNVTLSCEQNLNHDAMYWYRQDPGQGLRLIYYSQIVNDFQKGDIAEGYSVSREKKESFPLTVTSAQKNPTAFYLCASSTQRMEGETQYFGPGTRLLVL.

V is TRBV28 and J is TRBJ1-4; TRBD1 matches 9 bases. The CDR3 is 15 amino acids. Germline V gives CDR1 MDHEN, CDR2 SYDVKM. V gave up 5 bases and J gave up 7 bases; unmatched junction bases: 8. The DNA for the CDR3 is TGTGCCAGCAGTACCCCGGGACAGGGCGGTGAAAAACTGTTTTTT. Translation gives CASSTPGQGGEKLFF.

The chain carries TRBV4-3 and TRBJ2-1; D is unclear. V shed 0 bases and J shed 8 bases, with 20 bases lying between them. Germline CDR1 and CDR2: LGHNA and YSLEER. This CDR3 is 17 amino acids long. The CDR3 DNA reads TGCGCCAGCAGCCAAGAAAATTACGGGCGCCCCGGCGATGAGCAGTTCTTC. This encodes CASSQENYGRPGDEQFF.

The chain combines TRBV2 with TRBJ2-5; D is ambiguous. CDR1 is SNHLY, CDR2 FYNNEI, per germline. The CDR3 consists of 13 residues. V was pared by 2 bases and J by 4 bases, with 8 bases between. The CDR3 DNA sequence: TGTGCCAGCAGTGAACGGCGCCTAGAGACCCAGTACTTC. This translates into CASSERRLETQYF.

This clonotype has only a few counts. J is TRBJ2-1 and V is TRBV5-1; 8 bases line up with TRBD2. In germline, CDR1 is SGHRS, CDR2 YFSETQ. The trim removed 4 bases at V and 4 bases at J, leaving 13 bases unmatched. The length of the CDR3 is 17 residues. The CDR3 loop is CASSILKREKLYNEQFF. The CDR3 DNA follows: TGCGCCAGCAGCATATTAAAGCGGGAGAAGTTGTACAATGAGCAGTTCTTC.

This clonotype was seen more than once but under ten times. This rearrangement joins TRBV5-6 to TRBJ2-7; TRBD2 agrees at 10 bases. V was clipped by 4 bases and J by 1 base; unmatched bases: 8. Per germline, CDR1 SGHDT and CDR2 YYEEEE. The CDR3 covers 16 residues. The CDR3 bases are TGTGCCAGCAGCCAAGTGGGACTAGCGTCGTCCTACGAGCAGTACTTC. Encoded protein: CASSQVGLASSYEQYF.

The CDR3 is CASSINWDPLGSPLHF. The DNA of the CDR3 is TGTGCCAGTAGTATCAACTGGGACCCTCTGGGCTCACCCCTCCACTTT. V and J are TRBV19 and TRBJ1-6; TRBD1 is a possible D gene (5 bases). In germline, CDR1 is LNHDA, CDR2 SQIVND (reference sequence). The CDR3 loop spans 16 amino acids. Trimming removed 3 bases at V and 10 bases at J, with 19 bases between.

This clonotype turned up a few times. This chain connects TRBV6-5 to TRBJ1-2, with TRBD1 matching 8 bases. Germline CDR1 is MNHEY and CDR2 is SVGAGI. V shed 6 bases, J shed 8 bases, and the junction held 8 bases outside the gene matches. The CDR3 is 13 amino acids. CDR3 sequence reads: CASSRGQGRGYTF. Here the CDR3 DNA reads TGTGCCAGCAGCCGCGGACAGGGTCGCGGCTACACCTTC.